The 3 T cell receptor beta chains given below trace back to one sample, sequenced in a study of T cell responses to AZD1222 COVID-19 vaccine. Profiling relied on immunoSEQ multiplex PCR, and the TCRdb table lists in-frame clones only, not all of them. The sample has tens of thousands of clones; nearly 80% are singletons. The specimen was peripheral blood, collected 28 days after the second AZD1222 dose. These receptor sequences come from an adult who received the AZD1222 COVID-19 vaccine.

This rearrangement joins TRBV28 to TRBJ1-2; possibly TRBD1 for D (6 bases). The V and J ends lost 9 bases and 8 bases respectively, with 22 bases between them. CDR3 size: 14 residues. Germline V gives CDR1 MDHEN, CDR2 SYDVKM. CDR3 sequence (DNA): TGTGCCAGTAGACAAATAGGGGGGGGCAAGGGCTACACCTTC. It yields the protein CASRQIGGGKGYTF.

The chain carries TRBV6-1 and TRBJ1-6; perhaps TRBD1 as D (5 bases). The CDR3 loop spans 17 amino acids. CDR1 is MNHNS, CDR2 SASEGT, per germline. Trimming left V 1 base short and J 6 bases short, with 16 bases between. The CDR3 protein is CASSEVGAEVLNSPLHF. CDR3 in DNA: TGTGCCAGCAGTGAAGTTGGGGCCGAAGTCCTTAATTCACCCCTCCACTTT.

The chain links TRBV5-5 to TRBJ2-7, with D possibly being TRBD1 (5 bases). Trimming shortened V by 3 bases and J by 6 bases, and 13 bases separated the two germline ends. The germline gives CDR1 SGHKS, CDR2 YYEKEE (reference sequence). The CDR3 covers 13 residues. Written as DNA, the CDR3 is TGTGCCAGCAGCTGGCACAGGTCGTTCGAGCAGTACTTC. Protein sequence: CASSWHRSFEQYF.